This T cell receptor beta chain was recovered during a study of shared clonotypes between healthy human individuals. The protocol was immunoSEQ multiplex PCR, while the TCRdb copy is restricted to in-frame clones and leaves out a portion. The data show approximately 2.4 million clones, with almost 96% seen just once and around 0.13% held by the top ten. This CDR3 is 16 amino acids long. CDR1 and CDR2 (germline): MNHEY, SMNVEV (reference sequence). After removal of 2 bases from V and 6 bases from J, the junction contained 7 bases not matched to a gene. The sequencing input was naive CD4+ T cells sorted from blood. Described subset: CD45RA+ positively selected. This sequence originates from a man aged 18 to 29 in good health. The rearrangement links TRBV27 to TRBJ1-4; 9 bases are shared with TRBD1. CDR3 residues: CASSLIGGTGYEKLFF. The CDR3 nucleotides are TGTGCCAGCAGTTTAATTGGGGGGACAGGGTATGAAAAACTGTTTTTT. Supplemented by reference TRBV27 and TRBJ1-4, the full variable domain reads EAQVTQNPRYLITVTGKKLTVTCSQNMNHEYMSWYRQDPGLGLRQIYYSMNVEVTDKGDVPEGYKVSRKEKRNFPLILESPSPNQTSLYFCASSLIGGTGYEKLFFGSGTQLSVL.